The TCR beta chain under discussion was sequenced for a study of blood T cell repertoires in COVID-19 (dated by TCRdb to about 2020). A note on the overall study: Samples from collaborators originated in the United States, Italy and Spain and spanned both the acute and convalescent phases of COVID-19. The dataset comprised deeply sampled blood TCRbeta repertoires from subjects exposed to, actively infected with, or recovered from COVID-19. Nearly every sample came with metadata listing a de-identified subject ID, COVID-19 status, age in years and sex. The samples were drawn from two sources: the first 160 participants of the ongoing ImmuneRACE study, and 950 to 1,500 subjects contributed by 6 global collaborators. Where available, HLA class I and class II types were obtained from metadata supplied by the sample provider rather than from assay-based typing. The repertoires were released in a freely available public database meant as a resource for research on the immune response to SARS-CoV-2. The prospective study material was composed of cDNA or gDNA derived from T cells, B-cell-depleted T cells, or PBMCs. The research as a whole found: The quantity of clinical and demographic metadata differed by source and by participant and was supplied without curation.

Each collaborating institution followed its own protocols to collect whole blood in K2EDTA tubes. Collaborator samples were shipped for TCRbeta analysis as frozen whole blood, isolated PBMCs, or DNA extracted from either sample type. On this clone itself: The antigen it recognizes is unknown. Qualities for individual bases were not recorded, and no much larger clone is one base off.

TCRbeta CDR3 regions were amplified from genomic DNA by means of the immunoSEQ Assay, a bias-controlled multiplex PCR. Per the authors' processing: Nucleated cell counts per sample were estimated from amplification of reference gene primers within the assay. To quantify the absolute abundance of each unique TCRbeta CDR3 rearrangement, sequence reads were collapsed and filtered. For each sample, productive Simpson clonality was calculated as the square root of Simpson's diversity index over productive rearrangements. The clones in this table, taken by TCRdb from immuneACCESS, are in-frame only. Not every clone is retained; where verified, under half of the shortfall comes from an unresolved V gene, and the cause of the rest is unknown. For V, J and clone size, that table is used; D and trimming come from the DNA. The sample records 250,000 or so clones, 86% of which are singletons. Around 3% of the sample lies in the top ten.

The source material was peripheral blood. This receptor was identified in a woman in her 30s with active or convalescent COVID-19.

Read as DNA, the sequence is TGTGCCAGCAGACTTACCCGGACAGGGGGGAACTATGGCTACACCTTC. Its protein is CASRLTRTGGNYGYTF. Recombination joined TRBV27 with TRBJ1-2; TRBD1 fits 10 bases in the junction. Measured from the cysteine to the phenylalanine, the CDR3 is 16 residues long. The kept DNA is CDR3 alone, 48 bases in frame from the first base. V loses 6 bases at its end and J loses 2 bases; junction bases beyond the gene matches: 9. From a lookup of the germline V gene (reference sequence), CDR1 and CDR2 are MNHEY and SMNVEV.